The present TCR beta chain was sequenced within a study of blood T cell repertoires in COVID-19. Looked up from germline, CDR1 is MGHRA and CDR2 is YSYEKL. This CDR3 spans 17 amino acids. J gave up 6 bases and V 0 bases, and 12 bases lay outside the gene matches. The table came from immunoSEQ multiplex PCR; TCRdb's copy has only in-frame clones and leaves some out. The sample yields some 490,000 clones, approximately 91% seen once. V is TRBV4-1 and J is TRBJ2-3, with 7 bases lining up with TRBD2. Material for sequencing was PBMCs or T cells enriched from blood (not recorded which). The sequence came from a woman in her sixties or seventies who had recovered from COVID-19. CDR3 nucleotides: TGCGCCAGCAGCCAAGACGCCCTCGGGGGGTTGGGCGATACGCAGTATTTT. Translated: CASSQDALGGLGDTQYF.